This T cell receptor beta chain was captured in a study of blood T cell repertoires in COVID-19. Across the whole study: PBMCs, B-cell-depleted T cells, or T cells were the source of the cDNA or gDNA that made up the material.

Measured with immunoSEQ multiplex PCR; TCRdb has only the in-frame clones, and not every one. The sample has 200,000 to 250,000 clones, about four fifths seen once. Clinical histories supplied by participants themselves formed the basis of cohort assignment. Sequencing used PBMCs or T cells enriched from blood (not recorded which). The sequence was obtained from a woman between 50 and 59 years old who had been exposed to COVID-19.

CDR3 in amino acids: CASGLVPYNGVDEQYF. The CDR3 DNA follows: TGTGCTAGTGGTTTGGTACCGTACAATGGAGTCGACGAGCAGTACTTC. V usage is TRBV12-5 and J usage is TRBJ2-7; no clear D gene. The CDR3 covers 16 residues. Germline assignment: CDR1 LGHNT and CDR2 FRNRAP. V lost 0 bases and J 5 bases, leaving 17 bases between the germline ends.